A selection of T cell receptor beta chains follows, all from one sample in a study of identical twins. MiXCR, run by TCRdb on the 5' RACE reads, gives a single entry per CDR3 protein. The table includes 470,000 or so distinct CDR3 sequences, more than 20% detected once. The data were also submitted as part of a second study, on T cells expressing NK-cell markers.

Sequencing input: CD4+ T cells sorted from blood. The receptors shown here come from a woman in her late teens or twenties in good health. The CDR3 runs from the conserved cysteine through the conserved F or W. D genes are given only for firm matches. Only some rows state a clone size, as once, few, many or a class for expanded clones.

clone_size j_call v_call d_call cdr3_nt cdr3_aa
NA TRBJ2-2 TRBV5-1 NA TGCGCCAGCAGCCCGACTATCAAACCGGGCACCGGGGAGCTGTTTTTT CASSPTIKPGTGELFF
few TRBJ2-3 TRBV6-5 NA TGTGCCAGCAGTTCCCCGGCCCTTTGGACGCAGTATTTT CASSSPALWTQYF
few TRBJ1-1 TRBV12-3/TRBV12-4 NA TGTGCCAGCAGTTTAGGAGGACAGATGAACACTGAAGCTTTCTTT CASSLGGQMNTEAFF
NA TRBJ2-3 TRBV15 NA TGTGCCACCAGCAGAGTCGGTAATACGCAGTATTTT CATSRVGNTQYF
few TRBJ1-2 TRBV12-3/TRBV12-4 NA TGTGCCAGCAGTTTCGGGCCTTTGGGCTACACCTTC CASSFGPLGYTF
once TRBJ1-1 TRBV5-1 NA TGCGCCAGCAGCTTGGATTTGGCAGGTGAAGCTTTCTTT CASSLDLAGEAFF
few TRBJ2-2 TRBV6-5 TRBD2 TGTGCCAGCAGTTACTCACTAGCGGGCCGGGAGCTGTTTTTT CASSYSLAGRELFF
few TRBJ1-2 TRBV5-4 NA TGTGCCAGCAGCTTAAAGACTGGAAAAGACTATGGCTACACCTTC CASSLKTGKDYGYTF
medium-sized TRBJ1-2 TRBV20-1 TRBD1 TGCAGTGCTGACCCCCGGGACAGCTTTAATGGCTACACCTTC CSADPRDSFNGYTF
NA TRBJ2-3 TRBV3-1 TRBD2 TGTGCCAGCAGCCAAGAACGGGTGCGGGGGGGCCCCACAGATACGCAGTATTTT CASSQERVRGGPTDTQYF
NA TRBJ2-3 TRBV2 NA TGTGCCAGCAGTGAAAATGAGTACACAGATACGCAGTATTTT CASSENEYTDTQYF
NA TRBJ2-7 TRBV6-1 TRBD1 TGTGCCAGCAGAGAAGGGACAGGGGAGTCCTACGAGCAGTACTTC CASREGTGESYEQYF
NA TRBJ2-6 TRBV4-3 NA TGCGCCAGCAGCGGTCTTCTATCACGCAACTCTGGGGCCAACGTCCTGACTTTC CASSGLLSRNSGANVLTF
NA TRBJ2-1 TRBV29-1 NA TGCAGCGTTGACCACTACAATGAGCAGTTCTTC CSVDHYNEQFF
NA TRBJ2-1 TRBV12-3/TRBV12-4 NA TGTGCCAGCAGTTTAGTGGGGGGCAGGGTGGATGAGCAGTTCTTC CASSLVGGRVDEQFF
many TRBJ2-7 TRBV29-1 TRBD1 TGCAGCGTTTTCGGACAGGTAGGGAGCTACGAGCAGTACTTC CSVFGQVGSYEQYF
NA TRBJ2-7 TRBV12-3/TRBV12-4 TRBD2 TGTGCCAGCATGAAAGGAGGGCGGGAGTTTTCATACGAGCAGTACTTC CASMKGGREFSYEQYF
few TRBJ2-3 TRBV29-1 TRBD1 TGCAGCGTTGGGGGACAGCGCACAGATACGCAGTATTTT CSVGGQRTDTQYF
few TRBJ2-1 TRBV20-1 NA TGCAGTGCTAGTTCAGGAGAGGGCTGGAATGAGCAGTTCTTC CSASSGEGWNEQFF
NA TRBJ2-5 TRBV2 NA TGTGCCAGCAGTGACCGGGGGACTGGCAAGTACTTC CASSDRGTGKYF
few TRBJ2-7 TRBV21-1 NA TGTGCCAGCAGCTCCCAGGGCTTACCTGGGGAGCAGTACTTC CASSSQGLPGEQYF
few TRBJ2-7 TRBV7-2 NA TGTGCCAGCAGCTTAGATCGAAACGAGCAGTACTTC CASSLDRNEQYF
NA TRBJ2-1 TRBV6-1 NA TGTGCCTCCCAGGGTCCTAGGGAGCAGTTCTTC CASQGPREQFF
NA TRBJ1-1 TRBV5-1 NA TGCGCCAGCAGCTTGGACGGGGCTGACACTGAAGCTTTCTTT CASSLDGADTEAFF
NA TRBJ1-1 TRBV6-2/TRBV6-3 NA TGTGCCAGCAGCAGGGTCGTCACTGAAGCTTTCTTT CASSRVVTEAFF
NA TRBJ2-1 TRBV20-1 NA TGCAGTGCCACCCGTGGTAGCGGACCCTACAATGAGCAGTTCTTC CSATRGSGPYNEQFF
NA TRBJ1-5 TRBV6-1 TRBD1 TGTGCCAGCAGTATGGTAGGACAGGACAATCAGCCCCAGCATTTT CASSMVGQDNQPQHF
NA TRBJ1-2 TRBV20-1 TRBD1 TGCAGTGCCACCCACCTCGGACAGGGTAGTGGCTACACCTTC CSATHLGQGSGYTF
NA TRBJ1-5 TRBV19 NA TGTGCCAGTAGTATAGTTTTAAGGCATCAGCCCCAGCATTTT CASSIVLRHQPQHF
NA TRBJ2-7 TRBV27 NA TGTGCCGGGCCCCAGGGCGGGTACGAGCAGTACTTC CAGPQGGYEQYF
few TRBJ2-2 TRBV5-1 NA TGCGCCAGCAGCTTGGGAACGCTCGGGGAGCTGTTTTTT CASSLGTLGELFF
NA TRBJ2-1 TRBV20-1 TRBD2 TGCAGTGCCTGGGCGGCGGGGGGCCCTACCTACAATGAGCAGTTCTTC CSAWAAGGPTYNEQFF
few TRBJ2-7 TRBV6-5 TRBD1 TGTGCCAGCAGTTCGGCCGGGACAGGGGACTACGAGCAGTACTTT CASSSAGTGDYEQYF
few TRBJ2-7 TRBV10-3 NA TGTGCCATCAGAGCAGGGGAGGCCTACGAGCAGTACTTC CAIRAGEAYEQYF
few TRBJ1-1 TRBV7-2 NA TGTGCCAGCAGCTTGGATGTTTCTTACGCTGAAGCTTTCTTT CASSLDVSYAEAFF
NA TRBJ2-5 TRBV4-2 NA TGTGCCAGCAGCCAAGCCGGGACGGGGGATTCGGGGGAGACCCAGTACTTC CASSQAGTGDSGETQYF
few TRBJ2-4 TRBV24-1 NA TGTGCCACCAGTGATGAAGGGACTGGCATTCAGTACTTC CATSDEGTGIQYF
few TRBJ2-7 TRBV2 NA TGTGCCAGCAGGAGCGATGGCGACGAGCAGTACTTC CASRSDGDEQYF
NA TRBJ2-7 TRBV20-1 NA TGCAGTGCTATTCCCCCGGCAGGGGACTACGGCGAGCAGTACTTC CSAIPPAGDYGEQYF
NA TRBJ1-1 TRBV10-3 NA TGTGCCATCAGCGGACCAGAAGTTACCACTGAAGCTTTCTTT CAISGPEVTTEAFF
few TRBJ2-3 TRBV15 NA TGTGCCACCAGCAGAGATCGGAAGACCGATCCGCAGTATTTT CATSRDRKTDPQYF
few TRBJ1-2 TRBV2 NA TGTGCCAGCAGTGCCTCGGGCTACACCTTC CASSASGYTF
NA TRBJ2-6 TRBV3-1 NA TGTGCCAGCAGCCGTGCGTGGGTTCACTCTGGGGCCAACGTCCTGACTTTC CASSRAWVHSGANVLTF
few TRBJ2-5 TRBV7-2 TRBD2 TGTGCCAGCAGCTGGACCGGGACTAGAGGAAAAGAGACCCAGTACTTC CASSWTGTRGKETQYF
few TRBJ1-3 TRBV20-1 NA TGCAGTGCTAGAGATAGACACTCGGGAAACACCATATATTTT CSARDRHSGNTIYF